Below are 14 T cell receptor beta chains sequenced from a single sample in a study of CD8 T cells in Susac syndrome. Reverse transcription of about 0.5 to 1 ug RNA used random hexamers. TCRdb fed the immunoSEQ multiplex PCR reads into MiXCR, producing one record per CDR3 protein. This repertoire shows about 140,000 distinct CDR3 sequences, approximately 95% found once; its top ten account for about 0.14%. Material for sequencing was CD4+ T cells from PBMCs. The source of these receptors is a human donor with Susac syndrome.

V and J are TRBV3-1 and TRBJ2-3; TRBD1 is a possible D gene (5 bases). Germline V lookup: CDR1 LGHDT, CDR2 YNNKEL (reference sequence). V was shortened by 6 bases and J by 2 bases, with 9 bases between the two germline ends. The CDR3 sequence is 13 residues long. Written as DNA, the CDR3 is TGTGCCAGCAGTTTCAGGGACACAGATACGCAGTATTTT. It specifies CASSFRDTDTQYF.

This chain links TRBV7-9 with TRBJ1-1; 7 bases are shared with TRBD1. There are 12 residues in the CDR3. Germline-derived CDR1 and CDR2 are SEHNR and FQNEAQ (reference sequence). V gave up 6 bases and J gave up 7 bases; unmatched junction bases: 5. The CDR3 reads CASRFRDSEAFF. CDR3 coding DNA: TGTGCCAGCAGGTTCCGGGACAGTGAAGCTTTCTTT.

The J gene is TRBJ1-1, the V gene TRBV5-1; D ambiguous. Germline CDR1 is SGHRS and CDR2 is YFSETQ. V lost 5 bases, J lost 1 base, and 12 bases lay in between. The CDR3 is 14 amino acids. CDR3: CASRFGDGNTEAFF. The CDR3 DNA reads TGCGCCAGCAGGTTTGGAGACGGGAACACTGAAGCTTTCTTT.

The rearrangement joins TRBV7-2 to TRBJ2-7, with 10 positions matching TRBD2. Per germline, CDR1 SGHTA and CDR2 FQGNSA. V shed 2 bases and J 3 bases; nucleotides not matched to a gene: 4. The CDR3 extends over 15 amino acids. This CDR3 is CASSLSGRESYEQYF. In DNA form, the CDR3 reads TGTGCCAGCAGCTTAAGCGGGAGGGAGAGCTACGAGCAGTACTTC.

J is TRBJ2-2 and V is TRBV29-1; D not certain. Per the germline V gene, CDR1 is SQVTM and CDR2 is ANQGSEA. This CDR3 is 13 amino acids long. The germline V and J ends were trimmed by 5 bases and 2 bases, with 9 bases remaining between them. The CDR3 sequence is CSVRWGNTGELFF. The CDR3, as DNA: TGCAGCGTTAGATGGGGAAACACCGGGGAGCTGTTTTTT.

The rearrangement uses TRBV30 and TRBJ1-2; possibly TRBD1 for D (5 bases). This CDR3 is built from 14 residues. Germline V lookup: CDR1 GTSNPN, CDR2 SVGIG (reference sequence). Deletions cut 1 base from V and 6 bases from J, with 15 bases between. The CDR3 DNA reads TGTGCCTGGAGTGGTGGGGGGGAGAGAAATGGCTACACCTTC. Translating gives CAWSGGGERNGYTF.

This chain joins TRBV12-3 or TRBV12-4 and TRBJ2-1, with 9 bases lining up with TRBD1. The CDR3 runs 15 residues. The ends lost 5 bases at V and 6 bases at J; junction bases unmatched: 8. CDR3 sequence: CASSLRDRVPNEQFF. Here the CDR3 DNA reads TGTGCCAGCAGTCTCCGGGACAGGGTTCCCAATGAGCAGTTCTTC.

The rearrangement joins TRBV4-2 to TRBJ2-7; possibly TRBD1 for D (5 bases). Germline CDR1 reads LGHNA; CDR2 reads YNFKEQ. The CDR3 has 14 amino acids. The V end was cut by 0 bases, the J end by 3 bases, with 9 bases between. The chain's CDR3 is CASSQDWQGYEQYF. The CDR3 DNA reads TGTGCCAGCAGCCAAGATTGGCAGGGCTACGAGCAGTACTTC.

The chain is built from TRBV9 and TRBJ2-7, with D perhaps TRBD1 (5 bases). V lost 2 bases and J 0 bases, leaving 12 bases between the germline ends. The CDR3 covers 15 residues. Per germline, CDR1 SGDLS and CDR2 YYNGEE. For the CDR3, the DNA is TGTGCCAGCAGCGTCCGAGCAGGGCTCTCCTACGAGCAGTACTTC. It codes for CASSVRAGLSYEQYF. Full variable domain (rest looked up from reference TRBV9 and TRBJ2-7): DSGVTQTPKHLITATGQRVTLRCSPRSGDLSVYWYQQSLDQGLQFLIQYYNGEERAKGNILERFSAQQFPDLHSELNLSSLELGDSALYFCASSVRAGLSYEQYFGPGTRLTVT.

The chain uses TRBV29-1 and TRBJ2-5; D not certain. This CDR3 contains 12 residues. CDR1 is SQVTM and CDR2 is ANQGSEA in the germline V gene. V was trimmed by 4 bases and J by 2 bases, leaving 8 bases between them. CDR3 loop: CSVGPRQETQYF. In nucleotides, the CDR3 is TGCAGCGTTGGCCCCAGACAAGAGACCCAGTACTTC.

This chain connects TRBV29-1 to TRBJ1-2, with 9 bases that match TRBD1. CDR3 size: 12 residues. The germline CDR1 and CDR2 sequences are SQVTM and ANQGSEA. V lost 4 bases to trimming and J lost 8 bases; unmatched junction nucleotides: 5. Here the CDR3 reads CSVVRTGAGYTF. CDR3 bases: TGCAGCGTTGTAAGGACAGGGGCCGGCTACACCTTC.

This chain uses TRBV20-1 with TRBJ2-1, with TRBD2 matching 8 bases. The CDR3 covers 13 residues. V was pared by 3 bases and J by 7 bases, with 5 bases of the junction left unmatched. The germline CDR1 and CDR2 sequences are DFQATT and SNEGSKA (reference sequence). The CDR3 DNA sequence: TGCAGTGCTAGCGGGAGGGCCCGGAATGAGCAGTTCTTC. It encodes CSASGRARNEQFF.

This clonotype came up once. The chain couples TRBV9 to TRBJ2-1; D remains ambiguous. CDR3 size: 14 residues. V gave up 3 bases and J gave up 0 bases, with 7 bases separating them. Per the germline V gene, CDR1 is SGDLS and CDR2 is YYNGEE. The CDR3 loop reads CASSAESSYNEQFF. The CDR3 region has the DNA TGTGCCAGCAGCGCTGAAAGCTCCTACAATGAGCAGTTCTTC.

V usage is TRBV30 and J usage is TRBJ1-6, with D hard to call. Germline CDR1 reads GTSNPN; CDR2 reads SVGIG (reference sequence). V lost 3 bases, J lost 9 bases, and 12 bases lay in between. This CDR3 comprises 13 residues. The CDR3 coding sequence is TGTGCCTGGAGCCCAGGCCAGAGTTCACCCCTCCACTTT. It specifies CAWSPGQSSPLHF.